Below, one TCR beta chain is given with its context. Its recognized antigen is unknown. One base away there is no much larger clone; base qualities are not given. This sample was included in a study of T cell changes during pregnancy in multiple sclerosis (dated by TCRdb to between 2018 and 2021). About the study as a whole: In women with multiple sclerosis, the researchers looked at how the T cell repertoire shifted as pregnancy progressed.

Its CDR3 holds 12 amino acids, cysteine through phenylalanine. Just the 36-base CDR3 DNA is kept, in frame starting at base 1. V is cut by 4 bases and J by 14 bases, and the space between the germline ends is 17 bases. CDR1 and CDR2 (SGHTS, YDEGEE) derive from the germline V gene. The protocol used for the library was the immunoSEQ multiplex PCR assay. TCRdb retrieved this table from immuneACCESS and kept in-frame rearrangements only. Not all clones are present; in checked studies, unresolved V genes account for under half, and no reason is known for the remainder. The sample has 40,000 to 45,000 clones on record, 80% to 95% of them singletons. The ten top clones hold about 0.5% of the sample.

This specimen consisted of CD4+ T cells from peripheral blood mononuclear cells, obtained in the second trimester of pregnancy. The chain is assembled from TRBV5-8 and TRBJ2-3, with a weak D call of TRBD2 (5 bases match). This receptor was identified in a female donor in good health, enrolled as a control in a pregnancy study. Here is the DNA: TGTGCCAGCAGCACCATAGCGTGGTCTCTGTATTTT. It encodes CASSTIAWSLYF.